Below, 26 T cell receptor beta chains from the same sample are listed, as sequenced in a study of T cell changes during pregnancy in multiple sclerosis. The assay was immunoSEQ multiplex PCR, and TCRdb's table has in-frame clones only and misses some. The table has 30,000 to 35,000 clones, 90% seen once; the top ten hold around a tenth. This specimen was CD8+ T cells from peripheral blood mononuclear cells, taken before pregnancy. These receptors were obtained from a female donor with multiple sclerosis, enrolled in a pregnancy study.

V gene TRBV7-9 combines with J gene TRBJ1-1, with 7 nucleotides matching TRBD1. V lost 6 bases to trimming and J lost 7 bases; unmatched junction nucleotides: 5. This CDR3 has 12 amino acids. CDR1 and CDR2 (germline): SEHNR, FQNEAQ (reference sequence). The CDR3 here is CASSSQGDEAFF. The CDR3 DNA sequence: TGTGCCAGCAGTTCCCAGGGGGATGAAGCTTTCTTT. The whole variable domain, remainder taken from reference TRBV7-9 and TRBJ1-1, is DTGVSQNPRHKITKRGQNVTFRCDPISEHNRLYWYRQTLGQGPEFLTYFQNEAQLEKSRLLSDRFSAERPKGSFSTLEIQRTEQGDSAMYLCASSSQGDEAFFGQGTRLTVV.

This clone appeared once. The genes are TRBV30 and TRBJ2-1; D possibly corresponds to TRBD2 (7 bases). This CDR3 region has 15 residues. CDR1 is GTSNPN and CDR2 is SVGIG in the germline V gene (reference sequence). V was pared by 0 bases and J by 7 bases, with 16 bases between. The DNA of the CDR3 is TGTGCCTGGAGTGTATGGGGGGGGGCGAGGAATGAGCAGTTCTTC. It codes for CAWSVWGGARNEQFF.

The CDR3 spells CAWKGTGGRYGYTF. As DNA, the CDR3 is TGTGCCTGGAAAGGGACAGGGGGCCGCTATGGCTACACCTTC. The rearrangement joins TRBV30 to TRBJ1-2, with 12 bases matching TRBD1. CDR1 and CDR2 from the germline V gene are GTSNPN and SVGIG (reference sequence). The CDR3 length is 14 residues. Trimming cost V 4 bases and J 4 bases; bases outside gene matches: 4.

This rearrangement joins TRBV9 to TRBJ1-2, with no clear D. There are 14 residues in the CDR3. V was shortened by 0 bases and J by 4 bases, with 10 bases between the two germline ends. Per the germline V gene, CDR1 is SGDLS and CDR2 is YYNGEE. The DNA of the CDR3 is TGTGCCAGCAGCGTAGCGGGGATTAGCTATGGCTACACCTTC. Encoded protein: CASSVAGISYGYTF. The full variable domain, completed using reference TRBV9 and TRBJ1-2, is DSGVTQTPKHLITATGQRVTLRCSPRSGDLSVYWYQQSLDQGLQFLIQYYNGEERAKGNILERFSAQQFPDLHSELNLSSLELGDSALYFCASSVAGISYGYTFGSGTRLTVV.

The chain carries TRBV13 and TRBJ1-1; 9 bases line up with TRBD1. CDR3 length equals 17 residues. The germline gives CDR1 PRHDT, CDR2 FYEKMQ (reference sequence). V shed 4 bases and J 0 bases; nucleotides not matched to a gene: 9. CDR3 sequence (DNA): TGTGCCAGCAGCTCCTTGGGACAGGGAACCTTGAACACTGAAGCTTTCTTT. It codes for CASSSLGQGTLNTEAFF. Based on the CDR3 plus reference TRBV13 and TRBJ1-1, the full variable domain is AAGVIQSPRHLIKEKRETATLKCYPIPRHDTVYWYQQGPGQDPQFLISFYEKMQSDKGSIPDRFSAQQFSDYHSELNMSSLELGDSALYFCASSSLGQGTLNTEAFFGQGTRLTVV.

This chain connects TRBV19 to TRBJ1-2; D may be TRBD1 (6 bases). The CDR3 length is 17 residues. CDR1 is LNHDA, CDR2 SQIVND, per germline (reference sequence). V shed 2 bases and J shed 1 base, with 17 bases lying between them. The CDR3 nucleotides are TGTGCCAGTAGTATACCCTCGTTTGAGGGGGTTAACTATGGCTACACCTTC. Translation: CASSIPSFEGVNYGYTF.

This sequence joins TRBV5-6 and TRBJ2-7; D gene unclear. The V end was cut by 0 bases, the J end by 5 bases, with 6 bases between. CDR1 is SGHDT and CDR2 is YYEEEE in the germline V gene. The CDR3 totals 12 residues. CDR3 loop: CASSLDADEQYF. The CDR3, as DNA: TGTGCCAGCAGCTTGGATGCGGACGAGCAGTACTTC.

The genes are TRBV6-5 and TRBJ2-1; tentatively, D is TRBD1 (5 bases). V shed 2 bases and J shed 6 bases, with 11 bases lying between them. The germline V gene encodes CDR1 MNHEY and CDR2 SVGAGI. The CDR3 covers 14 residues. The CDR3 here is CASSYGAGLNEQFF. The CDR3 DNA reads TGTGCCAGCAGTTACGGGGCAGGGCTCAATGAGCAGTTCTTC.

The genes are TRBV27 and TRBJ2-1; 8 nucleotides agree with TRBD2. Germline V gives CDR1 MNHEY, CDR2 SMNVEV (reference sequence). The trim removed 5 bases at V and 6 bases at J, leaving 9 bases unmatched. The CDR3 length is 15 residues. In nucleotides, the CDR3 is TGTGCCAGCAGTGCGGGACTAGGAGGGAGCAATGAGCAGTTCTTC. This gives the protein CASSAGLGGSNEQFF.

This chain links TRBV28 with TRBJ1-4, with TRBD1 identical over 8 bases. Germline V gene lookup returns CDR1 MDHEN and CDR2 SYDVKM. Trimming took 4 bases from V and 5 from J; bases not matched to a gene: 12. This CDR3 region has 17 residues. This CDR3 reads CASSSSGTGLLNEKLFF. CDR3 coding DNA: TGTGCCAGCAGTTCTTCCGGGACAGGTCTCCTAAATGAAAAACTGTTTTTT.

This sequence joins TRBV6-5 and TRBJ2-3; D might be TRBD2 (5 bases). Germline CDR1 is MNHEY and CDR2 is SVGAGI. Trimming removed 2 bases from V and 2 bases from J, with 8 bases in between. The CDR3 runs 14 residues. CDR3 bases: TGTGCCAGCAGTTACGGGGAGACCACAGATACGCAGTATTTT. Its protein is CASSYGETTDTQYF.

V gene TRBV19 combines with J gene TRBJ2-7, with TRBD2 identical over 10 bases. This CDR3 spans 15 amino acids. Germline-derived CDR1 and CDR2 are LNHDA and SQIVND (reference sequence). V was clipped by 2 bases and J by 2 bases; unmatched bases: 3. CDR3 sequence: CASSILAGVPYEQYF. CDR3 DNA sequence: TGTGCCAGTAGTATACTAGCGGGAGTTCCCTACGAGCAGTACTTC. The full variable domain, with the rest looked up from reference TRBV19 and TRBJ2-7, is DGGITQSPKYLFRKEGQNVTLSCEQNLNHDAMYWYRQDPGQGLRLIYYSQIVNDFQKGDIAEGYSVSREKKESFPLTVTSAQKNPTAFYLCASSILAGVPYEQYFGPGTRLTVT.

This clone has only a few counts. J is TRBJ2-5 and V is TRBV4-2; 9 bases fit TRBD2. The CDR3 loop spans 16 amino acids. Trimming cost V 5 bases and J 2 bases; bases outside gene matches: 9. Germline CDR1 LGHNA, CDR2 YNFKEQ. The CDR3 DNA follows: TGTGCCAGCAGCAGGTACAGCGGGGGGCCTCAAGAGACCCAGTACTTC. Amino acid sequence: CASSRYSGGPQETQYF.

The sample holds one count of this clone. The genes are TRBV19 and TRBJ1-1; D is ambiguous. From germline, CDR1 is LNHDA and CDR2 SQIVND (reference sequence). This CDR3 comprises 12 residues. V lost 7 bases and J 0 bases, leaving 6 bases between the germline ends. The DNA for the CDR3 is TGTGCCAGTACGTATATGAACACTGAAGCTTTCTTT. This encodes CASTYMNTEAFF.

The chain combines TRBV27 with TRBJ1-5; D unresolved. The CDR3 sequence is 12 residues long. Germline loops: CDR1 MNHEY, CDR2 SMNVEV (reference sequence). Deletions cut 3 bases from V and 10 bases from J, with 10 bases between. CDR3 coding DNA: TGTGCCAGCAGTTTCCCGACGGGACCCCAGCATTTT. Protein product: CASSFPTGPQHF.

The CDR3, as DNA: TGTGCCAGCAGTGAAGCGGACAGGAACACTGAAGCTTTCTTT. Its translation: CASSEADRNTEAFF. The V gene is TRBV6-1, the J gene TRBJ1-1; a weak D match, TRBD1 (6 bases). This CDR3 is built from 14 residues. Looked up from germline, CDR1 is MNHNS and CDR2 is SASEGT. V dropped 0 bases and J dropped 1 base, with 6 bases sitting between them.

The chain employs TRBV14 and TRBJ2-1; TRBD1 aligns across 8 bases. Germline V gene lookup returns CDR1 SGHDN and CDR2 FVKESK. Trimming at V came to 1 base and at J to 11 bases, leaving 7 bases not matched to a gene. CDR3 length equals 14 residues. Here the CDR3 DNA reads TGTGCCAGCAGCCAAGTTGAGATCAGGGGGCAGCAGTTCTTC. Protein: CASSQVEIRGQQFF.

This clone was counted once. The chain carries TRBV6-5 and TRBJ2-1; the match to TRBD2 covers 8 bases. CDR3 length equals 14 residues. The V and J ends lost 0 bases and 8 bases, in that order; junction bases with no gene match: 3. The germline CDR1 and CDR2 sequences are MNHEY and SVGAGI. As DNA, the CDR3 is TGTGCCAGCAGTTACTCTGGGCGGGGGGATGAGCAGTTCTTC. Protein product: CASSYSGRGDEQFF.

J is TRBJ1-5 and V is TRBV10-2; TRBD1 is a possible D gene (5 bases). Germline assignment: CDR1 WSHSY and CDR2 SAAADI. The V and J ends lost 5 bases and 0 bases respectively, with 11 bases between them. This CDR3 has 15 amino acids. The CDR3 loop is CASSTGANSNQPQHF. The CDR3 nucleotides are TGCGCCAGCAGTACAGGAGCAAATAGCAATCAGCCCCAGCATTTT.

Points on this clone: The identical CDR3 is also encoded by other nucleotide sequences in the sample. The chain uses TRBV5-6 and TRBJ2-3; D possibly corresponds to TRBD2 (7 bases). Germline lookup yields CDR1 SGHDT and CDR2 YYEEEE. V shed 0 bases and J shed 1 base, with 9 bases lying between them. The CDR3 length is 15 residues. CDR3 coding DNA: TGTGCCAGCAGCTTGGGCGGGGGCGGCACAGATACGCAGTATTTT. Protein product: CASSLGGGGTDTQYF.

The V gene is TRBV25-1, the J gene TRBJ1-1; maybe TRBD1 (6 bases). V was shortened by 6 bases and J by 4 bases, with 12 bases between the two germline ends. Germline V gives CDR1 MGHDK, CDR2 SYGVNS. This CDR3 region has 13 residues. The CDR3 reads CASSLGGATEAFF. CDR3 nucleotide sequence: TGTGCCAGCAGCCTTGGGGGGGCCACTGAAGCTTTCTTT.

The rearrangement joins TRBV7-2 to TRBJ1-1; possible D gene TRBD1, 5 bases. The length of the CDR3 is 12 residues. V was shortened by 5 bases and J by 4 bases, with 8 bases between the two germline ends. Germline V gene lookup returns CDR1 SGHTA and CDR2 FQGNSA. The CDR3 nucleotides are TGTGCCAGCAGCCCAGGGTTCACTGAAGCTTTCTTT. Translating gives CASSPGFTEAFF.

The V and J genes are TRBV4-2 and TRBJ2-7; 9 nucleotides line up with TRBD2. The CDR3 is 14 residues long. The V segment lost 8 bases and the J segment 3 bases; nucleotides outside the gene matches: 8. Germline V gene sequence: CDR1 LGHNA, CDR2 YNFKEQ. The CDR3 loop is CASGLAGKLYEQYF. Here the CDR3 DNA reads TGTGCCAGCGGGCTAGCGGGGAAACTCTACGAGCAGTACTTC.

This chain connects TRBV27 to TRBJ2-7, with D perhaps TRBD1 (5 bases). Germline V gene lookup returns CDR1 MNHEY and CDR2 SMNVEV (reference sequence). The V end was cut by 1 base, the J end by 2 bases, with 9 bases between. The CDR3 is 14 residues long. CDR3 loop: CASSLFAGTYEQYF. The CDR3 DNA follows: TGTGCCAGCAGTTTATTCGCAGGGACCTACGAGCAGTACTTC.

The CDR3 nucleotides read TGCGCCAGCAGCCCAAAGGGGGATTCTGAAGCTTTCTTT. Its protein is CASSPKGDSEAFF. This rearrangement joins TRBV4-1 to TRBJ1-1; the D gene is possibly TRBD1 (6 bases). Germline V CDR1 and CDR2: MGHRA, YSYEKL. The CDR3 has 13 amino acids. The ends were cut back, 4 bases at V and 6 bases at J, with 12 bases in the middle.

The chain combines TRBV11-1 with TRBJ2-7; 8 bases agree with TRBD1. After removal of 3 bases from V and 3 bases from J, the junction contained 4 bases not matched to a gene. This CDR3 has 14 residues. Germline V gene sequence: CDR1 SGHAT, CDR2 FQDESV (reference sequence). The CDR3 protein is CASSFETGDYEQYF. The CDR3 DNA is TGTGCCAGCAGCTTCGAGACAGGGGACTACGAGCAGTACTTC.